This T cell receptor (beta chain) stems from a study of beta chain features in type 1 diabetes. In the study overall: Age and gender were similar between patients and healthy donors, as were cell yields. The examined sorted cells totaled under 120 million across samples.

This clone came up a few times. Antigen specificity is unknown. The investigators reverse transcribed all of the isolated RNA, so they sequenced expressed TCRB transcripts. Here immunoSEQ multiplex PCR was the method, and the copy in TCRdb shows in-frame clones only, minus some. This sample carries under 200,000 clones, 8.1% of them seen once, and the ten largest clones take approximately 0.65%. Germline V gene lookup returns CDR1 LGHNA and CDR2 YNFKEQ. The J segment lost 2 bases and the V segment lost 1 base, leaving 4 bases of the junction unmatched. The CDR3 sequence is 16 residues long. CD45RO/CCR7/CD25/CD127/CD95/CD27 separated CD4+ naive, central memory, regulatory and stem cell-like memory cells by sorting. Whole-study findings and limits: TCRB repertoires of naive, central memory and Treg cells appeared more similar among patients than among healthy donors.

This sequence originates from a man between 18 and 29 years old in good health. The sequenced material came from central memory CD4+ T cells from blood. The J gene is TRBJ2-5, the V gene TRBV4-2, with TRBD2 identical over 10 bases. This CDR3 is CASSQGTSGVQETQYF. In DNA, the CDR3 is TGTGCCAGCAGCCAAGGAACTAGCGGGGTTCAAGAGACCCAGTACTTC.